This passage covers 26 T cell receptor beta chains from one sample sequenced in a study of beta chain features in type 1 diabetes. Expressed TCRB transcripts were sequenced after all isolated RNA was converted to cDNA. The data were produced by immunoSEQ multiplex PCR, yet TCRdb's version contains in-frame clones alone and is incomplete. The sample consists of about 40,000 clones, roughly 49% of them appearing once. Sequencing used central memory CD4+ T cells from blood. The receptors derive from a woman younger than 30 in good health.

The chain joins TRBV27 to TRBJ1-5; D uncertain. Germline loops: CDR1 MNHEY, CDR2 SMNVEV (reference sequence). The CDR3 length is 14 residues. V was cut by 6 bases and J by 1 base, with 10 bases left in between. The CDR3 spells CASSQSLSNQPQHF. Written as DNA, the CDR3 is TGTGCCAGCAGCCAATCACTCAGCAATCAGCCCCAGCATTTT.

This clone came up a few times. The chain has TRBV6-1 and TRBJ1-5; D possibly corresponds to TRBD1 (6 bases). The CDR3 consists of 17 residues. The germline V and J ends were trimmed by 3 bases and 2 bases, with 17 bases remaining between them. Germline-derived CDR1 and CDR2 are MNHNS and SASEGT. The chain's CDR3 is CASSDRATPGGNQPQHF. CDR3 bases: TGTGCCAGCAGTGACAGGGCCACCCCAGGGGGCAATCAGCCCCAGCATTTT.

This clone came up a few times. The DNA of the CDR3 is TGTGCCAGCAGACCGAAACAGGGGACCTCCTACGAGCAGTACTTC. The encoded protein is CASRPKQGTSYEQYF. The rearrangement uses TRBV7-9 and TRBJ2-5; 7 bases agree with TRBD1. TRBJ2-7 matches the DNA end more closely, so the J call is doubtful. There are 15 residues in the CDR3. Germline V lookup: CDR1 SEHNR, CDR2 FQNEAQ (reference sequence).

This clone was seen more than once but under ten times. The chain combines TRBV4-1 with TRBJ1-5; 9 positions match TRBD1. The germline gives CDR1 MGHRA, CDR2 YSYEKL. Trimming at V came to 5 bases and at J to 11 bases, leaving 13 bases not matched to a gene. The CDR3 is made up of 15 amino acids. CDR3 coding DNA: TGCGCCAGCAGCTCATCGGGACAGGGCCCCCTAGCCCAGCATTTT. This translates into CASSSSGQGPLAQHF.

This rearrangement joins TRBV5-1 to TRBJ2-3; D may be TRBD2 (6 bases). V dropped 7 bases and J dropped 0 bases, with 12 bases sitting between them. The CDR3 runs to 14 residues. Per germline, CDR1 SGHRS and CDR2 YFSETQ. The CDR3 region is CASGASDSTDTQYF. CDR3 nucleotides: TGCGCCAGCGGGGCTAGCGATAGCACAGATACGCAGTATTTT.

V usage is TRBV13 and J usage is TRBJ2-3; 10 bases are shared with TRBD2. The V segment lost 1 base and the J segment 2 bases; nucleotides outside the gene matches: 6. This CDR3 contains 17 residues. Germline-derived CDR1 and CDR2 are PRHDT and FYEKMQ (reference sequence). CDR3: CASSLASSGSFTDTQYF. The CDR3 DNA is TGTGCCAGCAGCTTAGCGTCTAGCGGGAGTTTCACAGATACGCAGTATTTT.

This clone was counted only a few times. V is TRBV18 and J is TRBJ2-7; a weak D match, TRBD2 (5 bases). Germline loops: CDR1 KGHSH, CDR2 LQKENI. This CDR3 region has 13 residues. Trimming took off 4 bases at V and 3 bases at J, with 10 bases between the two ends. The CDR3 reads CASSLREVYEQYF. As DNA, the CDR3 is TGTGCCAGCTCACTCCGGGAAGTCTACGAGCAGTACTTC.

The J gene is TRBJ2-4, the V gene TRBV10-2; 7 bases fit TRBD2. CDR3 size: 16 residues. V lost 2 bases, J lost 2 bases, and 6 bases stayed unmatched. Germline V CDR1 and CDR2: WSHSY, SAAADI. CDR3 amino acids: CASSEGGGATKNIQYF. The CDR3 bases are TGCGCCAGCAGTGAGGGGGGGGGTGCGACCAAAAACATTCAGTACTTC.

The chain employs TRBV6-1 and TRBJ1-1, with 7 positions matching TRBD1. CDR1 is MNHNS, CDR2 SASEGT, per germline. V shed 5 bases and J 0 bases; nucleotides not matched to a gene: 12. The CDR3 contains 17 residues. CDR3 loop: CASSKEGARRVNTEAFF. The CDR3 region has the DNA TGTGCCAGCAGTAAAGAGGGGGCTCGTAGGGTGAACACTGAAGCTTTCTTT.

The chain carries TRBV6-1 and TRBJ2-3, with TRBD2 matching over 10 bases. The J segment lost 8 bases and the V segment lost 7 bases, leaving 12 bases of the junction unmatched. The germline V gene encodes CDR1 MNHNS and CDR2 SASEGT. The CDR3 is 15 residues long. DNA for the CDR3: TGTGCCAGCACCGAGCGGGGGGGCTTTTATGGTACGCAGTATTTT. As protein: CASTERGGFYGTQYF.

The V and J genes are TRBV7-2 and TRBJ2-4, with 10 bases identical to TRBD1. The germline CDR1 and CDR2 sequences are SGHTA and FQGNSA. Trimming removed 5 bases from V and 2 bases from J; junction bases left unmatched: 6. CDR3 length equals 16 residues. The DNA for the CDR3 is TGTGCCAGCAGCGAAAGGGACAGGGGTTCCAAAAACATTCAGTACTTC. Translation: CASSERDRGSKNIQYF.

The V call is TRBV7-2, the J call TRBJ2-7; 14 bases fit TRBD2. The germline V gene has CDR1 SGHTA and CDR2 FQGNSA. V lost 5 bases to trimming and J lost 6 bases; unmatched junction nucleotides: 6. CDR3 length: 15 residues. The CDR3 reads CASSLTSGRAPEQYF. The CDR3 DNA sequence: TGTGCCAGCAGCCTGACTAGCGGGAGGGCCCCCGAGCAGTACTTC. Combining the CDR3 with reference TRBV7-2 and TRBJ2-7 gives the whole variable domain GAGVSQSPSNKVTEKGKDVELRCDPISGHTALYWYRQSLGQGLEFLIYFQGNSAPDKSGLPSDRFSAERTGGSVSTLTIQRTQQEDSAVYLCASSLTSGRAPEQYFGPGTRLTVT.

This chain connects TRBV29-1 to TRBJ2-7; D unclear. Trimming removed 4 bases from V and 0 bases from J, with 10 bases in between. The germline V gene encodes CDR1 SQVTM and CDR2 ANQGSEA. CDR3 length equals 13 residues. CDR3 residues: CSVVTFSSYEQYF. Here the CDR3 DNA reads TGCAGCGTTGTGACATTTAGCTCCTACGAGCAGTACTTC.

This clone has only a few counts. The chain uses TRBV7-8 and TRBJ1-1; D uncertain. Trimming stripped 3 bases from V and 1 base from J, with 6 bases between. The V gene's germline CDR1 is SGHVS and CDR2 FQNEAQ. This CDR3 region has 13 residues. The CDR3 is CASSFARNTEAFF. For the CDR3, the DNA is TGTGCCAGCAGCTTCGCCAGGAACACTGAAGCTTTCTTT.

In DNA form, the CDR3 reads TGTGCCAGCAGTCCGGGACTAGCGGGAGCGTCGCAGTTCTTC. Its translation: CASSPGLAGASQFF. The chain links TRBV28 to TRBJ2-1, with 14 positions matching TRBD2. The CDR3 consists of 14 residues. CDR1 and CDR2 from the germline V gene are MDHEN and SYDVKM. J was trimmed by 12 bases and V by 5 bases; bases with no gene match: 6. Combining the CDR3 with reference TRBV28 and TRBJ2-1 gives the whole variable domain DVKVTQSSRYLVKRTGEKVFLECVQDMDHENMFWYRQDPGLGLRLIYFSYDVKMKEKGDIPEGYSVSREKKERFSLILESASTNQTSMYLCASSPGLAGASQFFGPGTRLTVL.

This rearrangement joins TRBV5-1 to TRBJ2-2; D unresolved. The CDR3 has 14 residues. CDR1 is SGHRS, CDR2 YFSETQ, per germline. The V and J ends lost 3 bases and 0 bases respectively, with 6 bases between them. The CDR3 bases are TGCGCCAGCAGCTCTAACGCGAACACCGGGGAGCTGTTTTTT. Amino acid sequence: CASSSNANTGELFF. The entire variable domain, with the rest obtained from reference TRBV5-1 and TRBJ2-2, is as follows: KAGVTQTPRYLIKTRGQQVTLSCSPISGHRSVSWYQQTPGQGLQFLFEYFSETQRNKGNFPGRFSGRQFSNSRSEMNVSTLELGDSALYLCASSSNANTGELFFGEGSRLTVL.

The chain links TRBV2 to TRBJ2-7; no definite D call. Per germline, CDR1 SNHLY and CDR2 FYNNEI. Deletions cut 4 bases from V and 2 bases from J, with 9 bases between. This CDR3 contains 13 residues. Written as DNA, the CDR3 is TGTGCCAGCAGTGCCGTGGGCCCCTACGAGCAGTACTTC. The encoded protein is CASSAVGPYEQYF. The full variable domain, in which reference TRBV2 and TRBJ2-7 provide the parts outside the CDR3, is EPEVTQTPSHQVTQMGQEVILRCVPISNHLYFYWYRQILGQKVEFLVSFYNNEISEKSEIFDDQFSVERPDGSNFTLKIRSTKLEDSAMYFCASSAVGPYEQYFGPGTRLTVT.

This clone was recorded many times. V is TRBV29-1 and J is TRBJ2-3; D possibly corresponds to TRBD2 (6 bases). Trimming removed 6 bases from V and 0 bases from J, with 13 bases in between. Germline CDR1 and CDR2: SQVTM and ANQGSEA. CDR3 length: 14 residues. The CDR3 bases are TGCAGCGTGGAGGGTTTCACTAGCACAGATACGCAGTATTTT. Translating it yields CSVEGFTSTDTQYF.

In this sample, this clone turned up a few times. CDR3 in amino acids: CASRPDRGGEKLFF. For the CDR3, the DNA is TGCGCCAGCAGACCCGACAGGGGAGGCGAAAAACTGTTTTTT. The chain carries TRBV5-1 and TRBJ1-4, with 8 bases matching TRBD1. Germline CDR1 and CDR2: SGHRS and YFSETQ. After removal of 5 bases from V and 8 bases from J, the junction contained 8 bases not matched to a gene. The CDR3 extends over 14 amino acids.

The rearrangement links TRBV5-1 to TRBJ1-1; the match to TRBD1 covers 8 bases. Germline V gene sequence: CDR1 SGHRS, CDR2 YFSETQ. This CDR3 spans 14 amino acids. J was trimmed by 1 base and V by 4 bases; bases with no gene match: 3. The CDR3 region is CASSPGTGNTEAFF. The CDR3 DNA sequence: TGCGCCAGCAGCCCCGGGACAGGGAACACTGAAGCTTTCTTT.

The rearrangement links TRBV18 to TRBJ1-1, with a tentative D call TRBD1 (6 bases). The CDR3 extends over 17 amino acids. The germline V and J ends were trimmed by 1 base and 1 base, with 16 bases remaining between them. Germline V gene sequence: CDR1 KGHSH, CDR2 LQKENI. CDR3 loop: CASSPLLQGSGNTEAFF. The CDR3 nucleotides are TGTGCCAGCTCACCACTGTTACAGGGAAGCGGGAACACTGAAGCTTTCTTT.

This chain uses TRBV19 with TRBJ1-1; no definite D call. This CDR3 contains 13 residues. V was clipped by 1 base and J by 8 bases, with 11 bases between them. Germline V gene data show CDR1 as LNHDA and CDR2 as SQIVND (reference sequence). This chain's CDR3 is CASSIAPTKEAFF. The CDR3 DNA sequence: TGTGCCAGTAGTATAGCCCCCACAAAGGAAGCTTTCTTT.

The CDR3 DNA follows: TGTGCCAGCAGCGATACGGGACTAGCTGTGGAGCAGTTCTTC. Encoded protein: CASSDTGLAVEQFF. V usage is TRBV7-2 and J usage is TRBJ2-1, with 9 bases fitting TRBD2. The V and J ends lost 5 bases and 10 bases, in that order; junction bases with no gene match: 9. Germline loops: CDR1 SGHTA, CDR2 FQGNSA. The CDR3 is 14 residues long.

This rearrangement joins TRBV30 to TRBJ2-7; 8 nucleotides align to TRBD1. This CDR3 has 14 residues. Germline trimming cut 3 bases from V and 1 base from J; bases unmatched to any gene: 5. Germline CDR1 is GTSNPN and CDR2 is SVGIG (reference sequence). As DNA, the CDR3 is TGTGCCTGGAGAAGGACAGGGTATTCCTACGAGCAGTACTTC. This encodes CAWRRTGYSYEQYF. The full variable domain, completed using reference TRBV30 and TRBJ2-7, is SQTIHQWPATLVQPVGSPLSLECTVEGTSNPNLYWYRQAAGRGLQLLFYSVGIGQISSEVPQNLSASRPQDRQFILSSKKLLLSDSGFYLCAWRRTGYSYEQYFGPGTRLTVT.

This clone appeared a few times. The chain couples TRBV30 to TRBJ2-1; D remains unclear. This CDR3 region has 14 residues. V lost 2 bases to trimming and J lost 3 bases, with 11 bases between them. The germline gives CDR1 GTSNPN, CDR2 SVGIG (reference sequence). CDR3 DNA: TGTGCCTGGAGTCGGTCTTCCTACTACAATGAGCAGTTCTTC. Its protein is CAWSRSSYYNEQFF.

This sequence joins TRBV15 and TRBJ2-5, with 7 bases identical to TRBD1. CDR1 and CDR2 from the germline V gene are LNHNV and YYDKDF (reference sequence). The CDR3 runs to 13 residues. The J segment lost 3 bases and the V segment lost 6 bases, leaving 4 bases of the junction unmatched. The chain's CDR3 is CATSKGAEETQYF. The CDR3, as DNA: TGTGCCACCAGTAAGGGGGCAGAAGAGACCCAGTACTTC.